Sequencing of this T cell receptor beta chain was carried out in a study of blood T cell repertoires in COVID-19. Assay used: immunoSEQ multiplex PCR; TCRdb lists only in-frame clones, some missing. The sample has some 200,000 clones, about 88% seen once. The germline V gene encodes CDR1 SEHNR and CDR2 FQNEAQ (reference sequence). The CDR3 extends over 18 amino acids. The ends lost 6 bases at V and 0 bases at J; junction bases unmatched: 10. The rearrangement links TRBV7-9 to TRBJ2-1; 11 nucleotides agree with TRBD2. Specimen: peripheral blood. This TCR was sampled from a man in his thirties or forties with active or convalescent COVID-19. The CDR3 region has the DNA TGTGCCAGCAGAGCGATAGCGGGGGGGGAGCCCTCCTACAATGAGCAGTTCTTC. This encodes CASRAIAGGEPSYNEQFF.